Following are 30 T cell receptor beta chains from one sample sequenced in a study of CD8 T cells in Susac syndrome. Random-hexamer reverse transcription was applied to roughly 0.5 to 1 ug RNA. TCRdb called the immunoSEQ multiplex PCR reads again in MiXCR, with one record for every CDR3 protein. The sample has around 45,000 distinct CDR3 sequences; roughly 92% are singletons. Sequencing was done on a sample of CD8+ T cells from PBMCs. These receptors all stem from a human donor in good health.

The chain uses TRBV20-1 and TRBJ2-2; 9 nucleotides align to TRBD1. The germline V gene has CDR1 DFQATT and CDR2 SNEGSKA (reference sequence). J lost 5 bases, V lost 1 base, and 8 bases had no gene match. The CDR3 is 16 amino acids. This chain's CDR3 is CSARASDRGETGELFF. CDR3 coding DNA: TGCAGTGCTAGAGCCTCCGACAGGGGGGAAACCGGGGAGCTGTTTTTT.

The V call is TRBV7-9, the J call TRBJ2-1; D is ambiguous. The CDR3 runs 14 residues. CDR1 SEHNR and CDR2 FQNEAQ come from the germline V gene (reference sequence). Trimming took 5 bases from V and 10 from J, leaving 18 bases between them. The CDR3 here is CASSLGHVPWEQFF. The CDR3 coding sequence is TGTGCCAGCAGCCTAGGGCACGTCCCCTGGGAGCAGTTCTTC.

This chain uses TRBV3-1 with TRBJ1-1; D unclear. CDR1 LGHDT and CDR2 YNNKEL come from the germline V gene (reference sequence). There are 14 residues in the CDR3. Trimming shortened V by 0 bases and J by 1 base, and 6 bases separated the two germline ends. The CDR3 sequence is CASSQDGSNTEAFF. Here the CDR3 DNA reads TGTGCCAGCAGCCAAGACGGGTCGAACACTGAAGCTTTCTTT. Drawing the rest from reference TRBV3-1 and TRBJ1-1, the complete variable domain is DTAVSQTPKYLVTQMGNDKSIKCEQNLGHDTMYWYKQDSKKFLKIMFSYNNKELIINETVPNRFSPKSPDKAHLNLHINSLELGDSAVYFCASSQDGSNTEAFFGQGTRLTVV.

This chain connects TRBV29-1 to TRBJ1-5, with 8 bases aligning to TRBD1. The length of the CDR3 is 12 residues. V shed 6 bases, J shed 7 bases, and the junction held 5 bases outside the gene matches. Looked up from germline, CDR1 is SQVTM and CDR2 is ANQGSEA. The CDR3 region has the DNA TGCAGCGTGGGGACAGGCTCCCAGCCCCAGCATTTT. Translated: CSVGTGSQPQHF.

This chain links TRBV29-1 with TRBJ1-2; D might be TRBD1 (6 bases). The length of the CDR3 is 13 residues. The V and J ends lost 5 bases and 6 bases respectively, with 16 bases between them. Germline V gene data show CDR1 as SQVTM and CDR2 as ANQGSEA. The CDR3 sequence is CSVLGGARDGYTF. CDR3 in DNA: TGCAGCGTTCTTGGGGGGGCTCGGGATGGCTACACCTTC.

The V gene is TRBV5-6, the J gene TRBJ2-1; 10 bases are shared with TRBD2. Trimming cost V 4 bases and J 8 bases; bases outside gene matches: 9. This CDR3 has 15 residues. CDR1 is SGHDT and CDR2 is YYEEEE in the germline V gene. Here the CDR3 DNA reads TGTGCCAGCAGCCCTCAGCGGGAGGGGGGCGATGAGCAGTTCTTC. Amino acids: CASSPQREGGDEQFF.

This rearrangement joins TRBV15 to TRBJ2-3; D gene unclear. Germline values: CDR1 LNHNV, CDR2 YYDKDF (reference sequence). The CDR3 runs to 13 residues. V lost 0 bases to trimming and J lost 5 bases, with 6 bases between them. Here the CDR3 DNA reads TGTGCCACCAGCAGAGATACGAGAGATACGCAGTATTTT. Translated: CATSRDTRDTQYF.

The chain combines TRBV9 with TRBJ1-1; 7 positions agree with TRBD1. V was clipped by 2 bases and J by 1 base; unmatched bases: 8. The germline V gene encodes CDR1 SGDLS and CDR2 YYNGEE. The CDR3 totals 16 residues. The CDR3 here is CASSVDRERPNTEAFF. The CDR3 DNA is TGTGCCAGCAGCGTCGACAGGGAAAGGCCGAACACTGAAGCTTTCTTT.

V and J are TRBV6-5 and TRBJ1-1, with a possible D match to TRBD1 (5 bases). This CDR3 contains 13 residues. The V gene's germline CDR1 is MNHEY and CDR2 SVGAGI. V was pared by 2 bases and J by 5 bases, with 9 bases between. CDR3 loop: CASSYLGGTEAFF. The CDR3 DNA sequence: TGTGCCAGCAGTTACCTCGGGGGAACTGAAGCTTTCTTT.

The chain is built from TRBV5-1 and TRBJ1-5, with a tentative D call TRBD1 (5 bases). Trimming took 0 bases from V and 0 from J, leaving 13 bases between them. The CDR3 length is 17 residues. Germline CDR1 reads SGHRS; CDR2 reads YFSETQ. The CDR3 region is CASSLGDSQYSNQPQHF. CDR3 nucleotides: TGCGCCAGCAGCTTGGGTGACAGCCAGTATAGCAATCAGCCCCAGCATTTT.

The chain is built from TRBV29-1 and TRBJ2-2; D might be TRBD2 (6 bases). Deletions cut 1 base from V and 1 base from J, with 10 bases between. CDR3 length: 15 amino acids. In germline, CDR1 is SQVTM, CDR2 ANQGSEA. CDR3 sequence (DNA): TGCAGCGTTGAAGGGGTCGGGAGGAACACCGGGGAGCTGTTTTTT. As protein: CSVEGVGRNTGELFF.

The chain recombines TRBV14 with TRBJ2-7; D is perhaps TRBD2 (6 bases). The V end was cut by 4 bases, the J end by 4 bases, with 14 bases between. The length of the CDR3 is 14 residues. CDR1 is SGHDN and CDR2 is FVKESK in the germline V gene. CDR3 DNA: TGTGCCAGCAGCCCCTGGCAGGGAGGATACGAGCAGTACTTC. Its translation is CASSPWQGGYEQYF.

This chain joins TRBV7-9 and TRBJ2-5, with a weak D call TRBD2 (5 bases). The V end was cut by 4 bases, the J end by 4 bases, with 16 bases between. The CDR3 runs to 15 residues. From germline, CDR1 is SEHNR and CDR2 FQNEAQ (reference sequence). The CDR3 nucleotides read TGTGCCAGCAGCTCCGGCGATGCGGGCCGAGAGACCCAGTACTTC. Its translation is CASSSGDAGRETQYF.

The CDR3 DNA follows: TGCGCCAGCAGCAGACTAGCGGGAGGTGGGGAGACCCAGTACTTC. The encoded protein is CASSRLAGGGETQYF. This chain joins TRBV5-1 and TRBJ2-5; 13 positions match TRBD2. V trimming: 4 bases; J trimming: 5 bases; junction bases outside the gene matches: 5. Germline CDR1 is SGHRS and CDR2 is YFSETQ. This CDR3 region has 15 residues.

CDR3 nucleotide sequence: TGTGCCAGCAGCTTAGGGACAGGGACGGACGAGCAGTACTTC. Amino acids: CASSLGTGTDEQYF. The rearrangement uses TRBV7-9 and TRBJ2-7, with 8 positions matching TRBD1. Unmatched junction bases numbered 4, after V lost 1 base and J lost 5 bases. Germline assignment: CDR1 SEHNR and CDR2 FQNEAQ (reference sequence). CDR3 length: 14 amino acids.

This chain connects TRBV30 to TRBJ2-2, with D unclear. Germline V gives CDR1 GTSNPN, CDR2 SVGIG (reference sequence). This CDR3 spans 13 amino acids. Between the trimmed V and J ends, which lost 7 bases and 2 bases, there was a span of 11 bases. CDR3 residues: CASKALNTGELFF. CDR3 nucleotides: TGTGCCTCCAAGGCCCTAAACACCGGGGAGCTGTTTTTT.

V usage is TRBV1 and J usage is TRBJ1-2; the DNA was not used to check the table's D call, TRBD1. TRBV1 is labeled a pseudogene. CDR3 length equals 16 residues. CDR3 sequence (DNA): TGCACCAGCAGCCAAGAAAAGGGACAGGTAAACTATGGCTACACCTTC. This codes for CTSSQEKGQVNYGYTF.

The rearrangement uses TRBV5-6 and TRBJ2-2; D unclear. CDR3 length: 12 residues. Germline V CDR1 and CDR2: SGHDT, YYEEEE. V lost 2 bases and J 7 bases, leaving 6 bases between the germline ends. The CDR3 reads CASSFGDGELFF. The CDR3 nucleotides read TGTGCCAGCAGCTTTGGTGACGGGGAGCTGTTTTTT.

The chain uses TRBV5-1 and TRBJ1-1, with TRBD1 matching 9 bases. With V trimmed by 4 bases and J by 2 bases, 6 bases remained unmatched. Germline CDR1 is SGHRS and CDR2 is YFSETQ. This CDR3 spans 15 amino acids. This chain's CDR3 is CASSLGTGYNTEAFF. CDR3 in DNA: TGCGCCAGCAGCCTAGGGACAGGGTATAACACTGAAGCTTTCTTT.

The CDR3 region has the DNA TGCGCCAGCAGCCAAGATATCAATGAGCAGTTCTTC. Translated: CASSQDINEQFF. The V call is TRBV4-1, the J call TRBJ2-1; D not certain. Germline assignment: CDR1 MGHRA and CDR2 YSYEKL. The V end lost 0 bases, the J end lost 6 bases, and 3 bases lay between the germline ends. This CDR3 is 12 amino acids long.

The chain employs TRBV19 and TRBJ1-2; maybe TRBD1 (5 bases). Per germline, CDR1 LNHDA and CDR2 SQIVND (reference sequence). Trimming took off 7 bases at V and 0 bases at J, with 18 bases between the two ends. This CDR3 comprises 16 residues. CDR3 sequence: CASTGIPGRPNYGYTF. In DNA form, the CDR3 reads TGTGCCAGTACTGGGATCCCGGGACGGCCTAACTATGGCTACACCTTC.

The chain is built from TRBV19 and TRBJ2-2; D may be TRBD2 (7 bases). This CDR3 contains 16 residues. The germline V gene has CDR1 LNHDA and CDR2 SQIVND (reference sequence). Trimming cost V 5 bases and J 0 bases, with 13 bases left between them. This CDR3 is CASSFWGGANTGELFF. The CDR3 DNA reads as TGTGCCAGTAGTTTTTGGGGGGGCGCGAACACCGGGGAGCTGTTTTTT.

The gene calls are TRBV5-1 and TRBJ2-7; D is ambiguous. V shed 2 bases and J shed 4 bases, with 10 bases lying between them. Germline V CDR1 and CDR2: SGHRS, YFSETQ. This CDR3 has 13 residues. This CDR3 reads CASSFGLWYEQYF. The CDR3, as DNA: TGCGCCAGCAGCTTCGGTCTTTGGTACGAGCAGTACTTC.

The gene calls are TRBV12-5 and TRBJ2-5; 7 nucleotides line up with TRBD2. V trimming: 5 bases; J trimming: 2 bases; junction bases outside the gene matches: 8. CDR1 is LGHNT and CDR2 is FRNRAP in the germline V gene. The CDR3 is made up of 15 amino acids. CDR3 DNA sequence: TGTGCTAGTGGTCAAGGGCTAGCGGCACAAGAGACCCAGTACTTC. Its protein is CASGQGLAAQETQYF.

The gene calls are TRBV29-1 and TRBJ2-2; no reliable D call. The CDR3 runs 12 residues. Germline CDR1 reads SQVTM; CDR2 reads ANQGSEA. The V gene lost 8 bases and the J gene lost 5 bases, with 12 bases spanning the gap. The CDR3 bases are TGCAGCTCCGCCCTAGTAACCGGGGAGCTGTTTTTT. It codes for CSSALVTGELFF.

V gene TRBV5-1 combines with J gene TRBJ2-5; the D is unclear. CDR1 is SGHRS and CDR2 is YFSETQ in the germline V gene. The length of the CDR3 is 15 residues. The V and J ends lost 0 bases and 3 bases respectively, with 12 bases between them. For the CDR3, the DNA is TGCGCCAGCAGCTTGGGAGTGGACCCAAAAGAGACCCAGTACTTC. Amino acids: CASSLGVDPKETQYF.

The J gene is TRBJ1-1, the V gene TRBV19, with TRBD1 matching 8 bases. V trimming: 5 bases; J trimming: 8 bases; junction bases outside the gene matches: 13. CDR3 length: 15 residues. The germline gives CDR1 LNHDA, CDR2 SQIVND (reference sequence). CDR3 loop: CASSYWQGAQNEAFF. The CDR3 coding sequence is TGTGCCAGTAGTTATTGGCAGGGGGCCCAGAACGAAGCTTTCTTT.

The V gene is TRBV19, the J gene TRBJ1-1, with D uncertain. This CDR3 comprises 12 residues. V was shortened by 5 bases and J by 0 bases, with 4 bases between the two germline ends. Germline loops: CDR1 LNHDA, CDR2 SQIVND (reference sequence). The CDR3 sequence is CASSYMNTEAFF. CDR3 bases: TGTGCCAGTAGTTACATGAACACTGAAGCTTTCTTT.

V gene TRBV30 combines with J gene TRBJ2-1, with 9 nucleotides matching TRBD2. This CDR3 region has 14 residues. The germline gives CDR1 GTSNPN, CDR2 SVGIG (reference sequence). Trimming at V came to 5 bases and at J to 10 bases, leaving 12 bases not matched to a gene. The CDR3 sequence is CAWETSGLTYEQFF. CDR3 DNA sequence: TGTGCCTGGGAGACTAGCGGACTAACTTACGAGCAGTTCTTC.

The chain couples TRBV19 to TRBJ2-1; TRBD2 agrees at 10 bases. The CDR3 has 16 residues. Germline V gives CDR1 LNHDA, CDR2 SQIVND (reference sequence). J lost 8 bases, V lost 1 base, and 8 bases had no gene match. CDR3 DNA sequence: TGTGCCAGTAGTATAGGAGCGGGAGGGCCTCGGGATGAGCAGTTCTTC. Translation: CASSIGAGGPRDEQFF.